This T cell receptor beta chain was retrieved from a study of CD8+CD57+ T cells in acquired aplastic anemia. The study, taken as a whole, reports: Both patients and controls carried the same twenty-nine CD8+ CDR3 sequences.

Researchers used genomic DNA as the template to profile TCR beta VDJ and CDR3. TCRdb independently ran MiXCR on the reads; one entry per CDR3 protein. This table has about 160,000 distinct CDR3 sequences, over 55% appearing once. With regard to this clonotype: Its antigen is still unknown.

V was cut by 6 bases and J by 0 bases, with 9 bases left in between. Germline V CDR1 and CDR2: MNHEY, SVGAGI. The CDR3 extends over 14 amino acids. Sequenced patients had shown CD8+CD57+ cell expansion by flow cytometry. The receptor was derived from a human donor with aplastic anemia. Sequencing was performed on sorted CD4+, CD8+, or CD8+CD57+ T cells (not recorded which) from PBMCs. V and J are TRBV6-5 and TRBJ1-5; weak D call: TRBD1 (6 bases). The CDR3, as DNA: TGTGCCAGCAGACTGGACAGTAGCAATCAGCCCCAGCATTTT. The encoded protein is CASRLDSSNQPQHF.